The T cell receptor beta chain under discussion was sequenced for a study of T cell responses to AZD1222 COVID-19 vaccine. Study-wide results and limits: Clonal diversity may have been underestimated in mostly white British donors. Researchers report vaccine-associated CD4 TCRs spanning spike, with dominance at 160-218 and 743-854. Increased Spike-specific TCR breadth and depth were observed after two AZD1222 doses.

In the case of this clone: Its matching antigen is unknown.

Method: immunoSEQ multiplex PCR; TCRdb's copy keeps in-frame clones and lacks some. Here the sample spans some 170,000 clones, approximately 91% being singletons. The ends were cut back, 5 bases at V and 7 bases at J, with 8 bases in the middle. The CDR3 has 12 amino acids. The chain uses TRBV12-3 or TRBV12-4 and TRBJ1-4; D is possibly TRBD1 (5 bases). Sample: peripheral blood, taken on day 0 of AZD1222 vaccination. This clonotype originated in an adult in good health. CDR3 DNA sequence: TGTGCCAGCAGTCCGGGGCTTGAAAAACTGTTTTTT. Translated: CASSPGLEKLFF.